Below are 15 T cell receptor beta chains sequenced from a single sample in a study of cytomegalovirus exposure and HLA in healthy donors. The PCR made use of 60 Vbeta and 13 Jbeta primers. Repertoires were generated with immunoSEQ multiplex PCR, while TCRdb's copy carries only in-frame clones and drops some. The sample shows some 160,000 clones, approximately 68% of them seen only once. Sequences were obtained from PBMCs. These receptors all come from a man aged 55-75 years in good health and CMV-seronegative.

The chain combines TRBV2 with TRBJ1-3, with 9 positions matching TRBD1. Germline CDR1 is SNHLY and CDR2 is FYNNEI. CDR3 length equals 16 residues. The V segment lost 8 bases and the J segment 0 bases; nucleotides outside the gene matches: 8. The CDR3 region has the DNA TGTGCCAGCCGAAAAGGGACAGGGAGCTCTGGAAACACCATATATTTT. This translates into CASRKGTGSSGNTIYF.

The chain joins TRBV2 to TRBJ2-5, with unresolved D. The CDR3 runs to 14 residues. Germline V gives CDR1 SNHLY, CDR2 FYNNEI. The ends were cut back, 6 bases at V and 0 bases at J, with 11 bases in the middle. The CDR3 sequence is CASRVSRYQETQYF. In DNA, the CDR3 is TGTGCCAGCAGAGTCTCCAGGTACCAAGAGACCCAGTACTTC. The whole variable domain, filled in from reference TRBV2 and TRBJ2-5, reads EPEVTQTPSHQVTQMGQEVILRCVPISNHLYFYWYRQILGQKVEFLVSFYNNEISEKSEIFDDQFSVERPDGSNFTLKIRSTKLEDSAMYFCASRVSRYQETQYFGPGTRLLVL.

This chain joins TRBV18 and TRBJ1-3; the D is unclear. The CDR3 spans 14 residues. Germline values: CDR1 KGHSH, CDR2 LQKENI. The V end was cut by 6 bases, the J end by 0 bases, with 9 bases between. CDR3 sequence reads: CASSGGVSGNTIYF. CDR3 in DNA: TGTGCCAGCTCCGGAGGAGTCTCTGGAAACACCATATATTTT. The whole variable domain, filled in from reference TRBV18 and TRBJ1-3, reads NAGVMQNPRHLVRRRGQEARLRCSPMKGHSHVYWYRQLPEEGLKFMVYLQKENIIDESGMPKERFSAEFPKEGPSILRIQQVVRGDSAAYFCASSGGVSGNTIYFGEGSWLTVV.

The chain recombines TRBV5-1 with TRBJ1-4, with 8 bases that match TRBD1. J was trimmed by 5 bases and V by 2 bases; bases with no gene match: 5. CDR3 length: 15 residues. The germline V gene encodes CDR1 SGHRS and CDR2 YFSETQ. The CDR3 sequence: CASSLGQGGNEKLFF. CDR3 nucleotide sequence: TGCGCCAGCAGCTTAGGACAGGGAGGGAATGAAAAACTGTTTTTT.

This clone was detected only once. V gene TRBV19 combines with J gene TRBJ2-2, with D perhaps TRBD2 (5 bases). The CDR3 is made up of 16 amino acids. V lost 5 bases and J 1 base, leaving 14 bases between the germline ends. Germline CDR1 is LNHDA and CDR2 is SQIVND (reference sequence). CDR3 amino acids: CASSEGGLQNTGELFF. The DNA of the CDR3 is TGTGCCAGTAGTGAGGGCGGGCTTCAGAACACCGGGGAGCTGTTTTTT.

This chain joins TRBV28 and TRBJ2-7; 9 bases map to TRBD2. The junction had 9 bases not matched to a gene; V was cut back by 5 bases and J by 4 bases. Per germline, CDR1 MDHEN and CDR2 SYDVKM. The CDR3 totals 15 residues. CDR3 nucleotide sequence: TGTGCCAGCAGTACTCCGGGACTAGCCACATACGAGCAGTACTTC. This translates into CASSTPGLATYEQYF.

A few counts support this clone. CDR3 DNA: TGTGCCTGGAGTGCGGGGACAGGGGGGCGGGAGACCCAGTACTTC. It yields the protein CAWSAGTGGRETQYF. This chain joins TRBV30 and TRBJ2-5; the match to TRBD1 covers 11 bases. Germline V gene lookup returns CDR1 GTSNPN and CDR2 SVGIG (reference sequence). The CDR3 runs to 15 residues. V lost 1 base and J lost 5; bases outside the gene matches: 6.

The sample holds a few counts of this clone. This chain connects TRBV5-1 to TRBJ2-5; 7 bases line up with TRBD2. CDR3 length: 15 residues. Germline trimming cut 0 bases from V and 5 bases from J; bases unmatched to any gene: 7. From germline, CDR1 is SGHRS and CDR2 YFSETQ. CDR3 nucleotides: TGCGCCAGCAGCTTGGGTGCGGGAGCGGGGGAGACCCAGTACTTC. It yields the protein CASSLGAGAGETQYF.

This chain uses TRBV7-8 with TRBJ1-4; TRBD1 agrees at 7 bases. V gave up 8 bases and J gave up 8 bases; unmatched junction bases: 11. CDR3 length: 14 amino acids. Germline-derived CDR1 and CDR2 are SGHVS and FQNEAQ. The CDR3 sequence is CASAQTGNWEKLFF. DNA for the CDR3: TGTGCCAGCGCCCAGACAGGGAACTGGGAAAAACTGTTTTTT.

This clone was detected once. CDR3 amino acids: CASSPGTSGRADTQYF. CDR3 in DNA: TGTGCCAGCAGCCCTGGGACTAGCGGGAGAGCAGATACGCAGTATTTT. The rearrangement joins TRBV13 to TRBJ2-3, with TRBD2 matching over 14 bases. This CDR3 comprises 16 residues. The J segment lost 4 bases and the V segment lost 5 bases, leaving 5 bases of the junction unmatched. CDR1 is PRHDT, CDR2 FYEKMQ, per germline (reference sequence). The whole variable domain, remainder taken from reference TRBV13 and TRBJ2-3, is AAGVIQSPRHLIKEKRETATLKCYPIPRHDTVYWYQQGPGQDPQFLISFYEKMQSDKGSIPDRFSAQQFSDYHSELNMSSLELGDSALYFCASSPGTSGRADTQYFGPGTRLTVL.

The chain is built from TRBV7-9 and TRBJ2-1; D unresolved. This CDR3 contains 16 residues. CDR1 SEHNR and CDR2 FQNEAQ come from the germline V gene (reference sequence). V lost 7 bases to trimming and J lost 0 bases, with 16 bases between them. CDR3 in amino acids: CASTEAGLLSYNEQFF. The CDR3 bases are TGTGCCAGCACCGAAGCCGGGTTACTCTCCTACAATGAGCAGTTCTTC.

This clone occurred once. The chain has TRBV10-3 and TRBJ2-1; a weak D match, TRBD2 (6 bases). Trimming stripped 10 bases from V and 2 bases from J, with 12 bases between. CDR1 ENHRY and CDR2 SYGVKD come from the germline V gene. The CDR3 length is 13 residues. The CDR3: CANGGETYNEQFF. CDR3 bases: TGTGCCAACGGGGGAGAAACCTACAATGAGCAGTTCTTC.

This clone has a handful of counts. The genes are TRBV28 and TRBJ1-2; maybe TRBD1 (6 bases). Germline-derived CDR1 and CDR2 are MDHEN and SYDVKM. CDR3 length equals 13 residues. Trimming pared 6 bases from V and 8 bases from J, leaving 16 bases between. CDR3 nucleotide sequence: TGTGCCAGCAGCCCTCCCCAAGGGGGAGGCTACACCTTC. Its protein is CASSPPQGGGYTF.

This clone came up a few times. The V gene is TRBV10-2, the J gene TRBJ2-6; D is unclear. Trimming cost V 4 bases and J 0 bases, with 4 bases left between them. Germline V gene lookup returns CDR1 WSHSY and CDR2 SAAADI. The CDR3 is 14 residues long. This CDR3 reads CASSGSSGANVLTF. The DNA of the CDR3 is TGCGCCAGCAGTGGTAGCTCTGGGGCCAACGTCCTGACTTTC.

The chain is built from TRBV10-3 and TRBJ2-5, with D perhaps matching TRBD2 (6 bases). This CDR3 is built from 14 residues. The V and J ends lost 4 bases and 6 bases respectively, with 15 bases between them. Germline loops: CDR1 ENHRY, CDR2 SYGVKD. The CDR3, as DNA: TGTGCCATCAGTGGCGGGGCGAACGAAAAGACCCAGTACTTC. It codes for CAISGGANEKTQYF.